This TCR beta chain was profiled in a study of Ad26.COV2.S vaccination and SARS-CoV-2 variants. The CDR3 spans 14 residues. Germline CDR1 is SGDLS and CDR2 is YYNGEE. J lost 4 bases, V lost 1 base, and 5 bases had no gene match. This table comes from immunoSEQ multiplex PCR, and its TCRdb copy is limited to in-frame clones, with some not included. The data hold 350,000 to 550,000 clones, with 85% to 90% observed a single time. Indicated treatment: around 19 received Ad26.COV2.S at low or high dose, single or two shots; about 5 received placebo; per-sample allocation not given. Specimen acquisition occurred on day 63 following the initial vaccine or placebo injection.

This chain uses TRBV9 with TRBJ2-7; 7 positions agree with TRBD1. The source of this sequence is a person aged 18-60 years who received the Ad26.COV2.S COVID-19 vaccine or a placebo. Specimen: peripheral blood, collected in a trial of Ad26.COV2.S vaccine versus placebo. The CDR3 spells CASSVRDRAYEQYF. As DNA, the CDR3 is TGTGCCAGCAGCGTACGTGACAGGGCTTACGAGCAGTACTTC.